This entry describes one T cell receptor beta chain. Trimming removed 0 bases from V and 0 bases from J, with 5 bases in between. This CDR3 comprises 14 residues. CDR1 and CDR2 (germline): MNHEY, SVGAGI. This record belongs to a study of T cells after yellow fever vaccination. TCRdb ran MiXCR on the 5' RACE reads and lists one entry per CDR3 protein. The sample shows 150,000 to 200,000 distinct CDR3 sequences, 11% of them seen only once. This chain uses TRBV6-5 with TRBJ1-2; D not certain. This specimen consisted of CD8+ T cells sorted from PBMCs, obtained 15 days after the yellow fever booster vaccination. This receptor was obtained from a man aged 18 to 29 who received the YFV17D yellow fever vaccine. CDR3 coding DNA: TGTGCCAGCAGTTACTCCACAGCTAACTATGGCTACACCTTC. Amino acid sequence: CASSYSTANYGYTF.